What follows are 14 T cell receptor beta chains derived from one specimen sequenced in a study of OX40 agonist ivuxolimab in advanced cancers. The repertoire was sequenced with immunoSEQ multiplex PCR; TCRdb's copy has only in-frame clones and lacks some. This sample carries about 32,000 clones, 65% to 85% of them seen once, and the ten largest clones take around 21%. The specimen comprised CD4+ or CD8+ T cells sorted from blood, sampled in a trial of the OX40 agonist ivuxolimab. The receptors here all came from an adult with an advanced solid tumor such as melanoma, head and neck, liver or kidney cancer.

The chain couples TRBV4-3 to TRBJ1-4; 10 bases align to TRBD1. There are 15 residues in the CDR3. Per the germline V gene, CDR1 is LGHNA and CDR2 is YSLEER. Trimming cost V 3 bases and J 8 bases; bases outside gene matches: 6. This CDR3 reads CASSHLRTGGEKLFF. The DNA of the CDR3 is TGCGCCAGCAGCCACCTGAGGACAGGGGGAGAAAAACTGTTTTTT.

The DNA for the CDR3 is TGTGCCAGCAGTGAAGGGCAGGGAACTAATGAAAAACTGTTTTTT. It codes for CASSEGQGTNEKLFF. The V and J genes are TRBV2 and TRBJ1-4, with D possibly TRBD1 on 5 matching bases. The CDR3 runs to 15 residues. V was pared by 1 base and J by 1 base, with 7 bases between. Germline assignment: CDR1 SNHLY and CDR2 FYNNEI.

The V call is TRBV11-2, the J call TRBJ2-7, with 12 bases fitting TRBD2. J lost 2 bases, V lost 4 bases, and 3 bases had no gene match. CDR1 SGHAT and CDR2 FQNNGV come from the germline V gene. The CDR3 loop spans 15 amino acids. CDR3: CASSSTSGGTYEQYF. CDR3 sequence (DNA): TGTGCCAGCAGCTCGACTAGCGGGGGCACCTACGAGCAGTACTTC.

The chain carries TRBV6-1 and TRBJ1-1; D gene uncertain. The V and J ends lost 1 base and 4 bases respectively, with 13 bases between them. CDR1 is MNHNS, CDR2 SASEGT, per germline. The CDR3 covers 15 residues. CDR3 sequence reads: CASSEETSGSTEAFF. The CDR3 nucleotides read TGTGCCAGCAGTGAAGAAACCAGTGGAAGCACTGAAGCTTTCTTT.

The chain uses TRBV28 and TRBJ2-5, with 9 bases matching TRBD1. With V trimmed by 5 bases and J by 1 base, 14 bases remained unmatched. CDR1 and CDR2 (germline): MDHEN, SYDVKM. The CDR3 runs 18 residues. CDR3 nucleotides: TGTGCCAGCAGTCCCAACCAAGGACAGGGGCCCTTCCAAGAGACCCAGTACTTC. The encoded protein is CASSPNQGQGPFQETQYF.

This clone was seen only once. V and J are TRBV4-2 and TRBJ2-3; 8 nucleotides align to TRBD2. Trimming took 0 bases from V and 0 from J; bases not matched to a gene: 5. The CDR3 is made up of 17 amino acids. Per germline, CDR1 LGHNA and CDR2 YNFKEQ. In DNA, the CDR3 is TGTGCCAGCAGCCAAGAAGCCCAGCGGGGGAGCACAGATACGCAGTATTTT. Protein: CASSQEAQRGSTDTQYF.

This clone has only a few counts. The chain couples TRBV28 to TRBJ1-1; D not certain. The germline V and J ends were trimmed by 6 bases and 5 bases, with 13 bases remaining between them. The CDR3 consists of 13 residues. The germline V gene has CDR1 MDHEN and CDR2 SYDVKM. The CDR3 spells CASRSDRRTEAFF. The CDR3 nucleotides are TGTGCCAGCAGGTCGGACCGTAGAACTGAAGCTTTCTTT.

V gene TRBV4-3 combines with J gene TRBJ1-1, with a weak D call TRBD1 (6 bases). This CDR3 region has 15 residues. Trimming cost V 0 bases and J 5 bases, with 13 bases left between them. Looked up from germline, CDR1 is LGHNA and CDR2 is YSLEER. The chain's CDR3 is CASSQERNRDTEAFF. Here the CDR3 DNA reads TGCGCCAGCAGCCAAGAAAGGAACAGGGATACTGAAGCTTTCTTT.

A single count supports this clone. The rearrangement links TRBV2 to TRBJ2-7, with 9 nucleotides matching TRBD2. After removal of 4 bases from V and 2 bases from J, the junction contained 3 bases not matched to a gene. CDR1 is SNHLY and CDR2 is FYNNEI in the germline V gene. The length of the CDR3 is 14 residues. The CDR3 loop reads CASSVERGAYEQYF. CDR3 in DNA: TGTGCCAGCAGTGTCGAGCGGGGGGCCTACGAGCAGTACTTC.

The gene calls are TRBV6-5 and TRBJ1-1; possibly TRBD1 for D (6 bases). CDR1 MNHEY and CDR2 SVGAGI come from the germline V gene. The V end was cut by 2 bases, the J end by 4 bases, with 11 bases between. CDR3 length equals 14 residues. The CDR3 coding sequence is TGTGCCAGCAGTTACGGGGAAGGGGGCACTGAAGCTTTCTTT. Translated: CASSYGEGGTEAFF.

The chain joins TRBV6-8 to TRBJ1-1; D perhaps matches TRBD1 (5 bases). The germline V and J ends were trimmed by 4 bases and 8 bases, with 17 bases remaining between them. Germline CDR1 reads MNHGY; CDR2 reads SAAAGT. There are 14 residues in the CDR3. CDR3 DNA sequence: TGTGCCAGCAGTTCCGTGGGGGGATCACTAGAAGCTTTCTTT. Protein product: CASSSVGGSLEAFF.

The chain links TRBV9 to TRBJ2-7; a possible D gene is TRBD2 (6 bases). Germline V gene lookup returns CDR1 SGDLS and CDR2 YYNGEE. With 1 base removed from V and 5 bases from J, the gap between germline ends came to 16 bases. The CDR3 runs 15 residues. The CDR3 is CASSVRREGMHEQYF. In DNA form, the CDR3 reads TGTGCCAGCAGCGTACGGCGGGAAGGGATGCACGAGCAGTACTTC. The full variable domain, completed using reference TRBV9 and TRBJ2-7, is DSGVTQTPKHLITATGQRVTLRCSPRSGDLSVYWYQQSLDQGLQFLIQYYNGEERAKGNILERFSAQQFPDLHSELNLSSLELGDSALYFCASSVRREGMHEQYFGPGTRLTVT.

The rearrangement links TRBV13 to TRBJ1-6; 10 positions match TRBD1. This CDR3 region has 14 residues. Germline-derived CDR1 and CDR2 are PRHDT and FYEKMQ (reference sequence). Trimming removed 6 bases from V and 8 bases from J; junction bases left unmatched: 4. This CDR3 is CASRLTGGDSPLHF. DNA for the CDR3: TGTGCCAGCAGGTTGACAGGGGGCGATTCACCCCTCCACTTT.

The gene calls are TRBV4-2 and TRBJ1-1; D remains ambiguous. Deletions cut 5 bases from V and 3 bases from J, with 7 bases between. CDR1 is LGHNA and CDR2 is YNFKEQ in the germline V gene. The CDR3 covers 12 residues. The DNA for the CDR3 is TGTGCCAGCAGCTCGCTCTACACTGAAGCTTTCTTT. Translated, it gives CASSSLYTEAFF.